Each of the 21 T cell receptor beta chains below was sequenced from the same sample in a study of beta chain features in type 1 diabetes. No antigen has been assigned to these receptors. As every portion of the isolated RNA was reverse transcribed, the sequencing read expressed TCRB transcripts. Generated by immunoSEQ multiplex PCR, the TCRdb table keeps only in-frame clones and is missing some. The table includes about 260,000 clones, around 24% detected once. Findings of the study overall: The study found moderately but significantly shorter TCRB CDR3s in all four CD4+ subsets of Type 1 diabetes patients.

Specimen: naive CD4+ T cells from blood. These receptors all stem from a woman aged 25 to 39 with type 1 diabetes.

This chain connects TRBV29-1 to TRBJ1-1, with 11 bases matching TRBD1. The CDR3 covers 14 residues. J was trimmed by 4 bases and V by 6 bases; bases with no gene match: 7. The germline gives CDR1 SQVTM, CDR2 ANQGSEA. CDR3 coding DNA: TGCAGCGTCCAGGACAGGGGGCTTGGCACTGAAGCTTTCTTT. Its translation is CSVQDRGLGTEAFF.

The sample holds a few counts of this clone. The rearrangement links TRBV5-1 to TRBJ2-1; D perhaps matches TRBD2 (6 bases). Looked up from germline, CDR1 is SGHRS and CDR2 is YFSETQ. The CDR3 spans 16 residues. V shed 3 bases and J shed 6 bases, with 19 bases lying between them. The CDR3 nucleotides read TGCGCCAGCAGCTCTTCCACTGCGACGGGAGCCAATGAGCAGTTCTTC. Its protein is CASSSSTATGANEQFF.

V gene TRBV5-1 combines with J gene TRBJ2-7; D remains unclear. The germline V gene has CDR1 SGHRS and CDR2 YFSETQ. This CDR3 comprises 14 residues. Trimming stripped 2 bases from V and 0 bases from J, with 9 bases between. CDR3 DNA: TGCGCCAGCAGCTTCTTTCTCAGCTCCTACGAGCAGTACTTC. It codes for CASSFFLSSYEQYF. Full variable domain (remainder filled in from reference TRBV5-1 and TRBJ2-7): KAGVTQTPRYLIKTRGQQVTLSCSPISGHRSVSWYQQTPGQGLQFLFEYFSETQRNKGNFPGRFSGRQFSNSRSEMNVSTLELGDSALYLCASSFFLSSYEQYFGPGTRLTVT.

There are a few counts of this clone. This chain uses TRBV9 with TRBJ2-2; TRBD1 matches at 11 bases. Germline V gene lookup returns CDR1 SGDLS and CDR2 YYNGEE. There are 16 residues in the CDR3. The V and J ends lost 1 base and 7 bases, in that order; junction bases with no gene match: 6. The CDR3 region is CASSVFGQGAIGELFF. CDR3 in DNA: TGTGCCAGCAGCGTATTTGGACAGGGGGCTATCGGGGAGCTGTTTTTT.

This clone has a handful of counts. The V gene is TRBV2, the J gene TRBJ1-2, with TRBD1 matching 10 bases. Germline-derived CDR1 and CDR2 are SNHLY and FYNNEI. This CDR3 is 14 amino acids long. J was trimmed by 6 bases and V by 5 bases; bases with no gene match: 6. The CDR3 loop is CASSSPGTGDGYTF. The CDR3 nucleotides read TGTGCCAGCAGTTCGCCCGGGACAGGGGATGGCTACACCTTC.

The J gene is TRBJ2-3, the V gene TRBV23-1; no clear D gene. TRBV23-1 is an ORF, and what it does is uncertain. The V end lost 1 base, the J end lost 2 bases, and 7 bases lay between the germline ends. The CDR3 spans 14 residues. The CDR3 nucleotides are TGCGCCAGCAGTCAATGGGCAGACACAGATACGCAGTATTTT. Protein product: CASSQWADTDTQYF.

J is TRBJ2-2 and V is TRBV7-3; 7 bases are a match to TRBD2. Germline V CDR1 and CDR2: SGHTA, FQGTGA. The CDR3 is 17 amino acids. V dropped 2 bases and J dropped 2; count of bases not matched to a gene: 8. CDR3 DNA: TGTGCCAGCAGCTTATCGTCCACGGGAGGAAACACCGGGGAGCTGTTTTTT. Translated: CASSLSSTGGNTGELFF.

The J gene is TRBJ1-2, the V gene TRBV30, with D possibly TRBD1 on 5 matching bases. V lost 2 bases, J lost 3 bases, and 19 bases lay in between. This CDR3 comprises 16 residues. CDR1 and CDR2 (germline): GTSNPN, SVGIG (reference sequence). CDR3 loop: CAWSRTWGREDYGYTF. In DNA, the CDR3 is TGTGCCTGGAGTCGGACCTGGGGCAGGGAAGACTATGGCTACACCTTC.

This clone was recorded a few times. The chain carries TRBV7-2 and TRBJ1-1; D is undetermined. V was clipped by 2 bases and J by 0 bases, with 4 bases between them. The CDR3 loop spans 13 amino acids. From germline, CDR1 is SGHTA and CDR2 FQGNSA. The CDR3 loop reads CASSLSVNTEAFF. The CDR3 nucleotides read TGTGCCAGCAGCTTATCAGTGAACACTGAAGCTTTCTTT.

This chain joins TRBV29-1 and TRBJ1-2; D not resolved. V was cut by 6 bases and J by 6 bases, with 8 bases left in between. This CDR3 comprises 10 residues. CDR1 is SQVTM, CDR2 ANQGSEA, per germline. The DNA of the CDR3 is TGCAGCGTCAAACAGAATGGCTACACCTTC. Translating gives CSVKQNGYTF.

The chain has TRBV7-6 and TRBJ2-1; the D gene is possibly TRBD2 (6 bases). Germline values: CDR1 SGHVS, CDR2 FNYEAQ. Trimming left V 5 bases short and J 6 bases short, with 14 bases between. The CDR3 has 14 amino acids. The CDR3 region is CASSLSGRVNEQFF. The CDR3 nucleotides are TGTGCCAGCAGCCTTAGCGGAAGGGTCAATGAGCAGTTCTTC.

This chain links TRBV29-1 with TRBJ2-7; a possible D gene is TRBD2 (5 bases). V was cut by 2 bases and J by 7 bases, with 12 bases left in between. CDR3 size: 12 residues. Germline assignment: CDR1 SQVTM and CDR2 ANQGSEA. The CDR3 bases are TGCAGCGTTGAATACCCCTCGGGAGAGCAGTACTTC. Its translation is CSVEYPSGEQYF.

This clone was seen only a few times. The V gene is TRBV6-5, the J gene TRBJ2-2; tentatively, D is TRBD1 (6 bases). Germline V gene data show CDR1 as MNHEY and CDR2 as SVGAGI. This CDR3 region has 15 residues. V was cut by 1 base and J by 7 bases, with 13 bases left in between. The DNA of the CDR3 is TGTGCCAGCAGTTACTGGAAGGGGGATAGCGGGGAGCTGTTTTTT. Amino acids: CASSYWKGDSGELFF.

CDR3 nucleotide sequence: TGTGCCAGCTCACCCACAGGGGCTGGGGCCAACGTCCTGACTTTC. Translation gives CASSPTGAGANVLTF. V and J are TRBV18 and TRBJ2-6; TRBD1 matches at 7 bases. Germline-derived CDR1 and CDR2 are KGHSH and LQKENI. With V trimmed by 3 bases and J by 2 bases, 1 base remained unmatched. The CDR3 contains 15 residues.

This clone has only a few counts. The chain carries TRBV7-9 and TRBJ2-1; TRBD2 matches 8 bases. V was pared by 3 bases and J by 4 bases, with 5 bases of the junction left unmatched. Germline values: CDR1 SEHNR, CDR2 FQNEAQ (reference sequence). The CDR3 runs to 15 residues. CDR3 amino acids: CASSFSSGRYNEQFF. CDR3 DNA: TGTGCCAGCAGCTTCTCAAGCGGGAGATACAATGAGCAGTTCTTC.

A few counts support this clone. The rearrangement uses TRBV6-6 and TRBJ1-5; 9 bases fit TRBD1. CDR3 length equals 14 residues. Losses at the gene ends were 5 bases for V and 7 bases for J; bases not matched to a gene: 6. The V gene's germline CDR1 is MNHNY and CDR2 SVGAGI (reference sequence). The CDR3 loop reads CASSPPTGGQPQHF. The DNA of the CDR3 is TGTGCCAGCAGTCCTCCGACAGGGGGGCAGCCCCAGCATTTT.

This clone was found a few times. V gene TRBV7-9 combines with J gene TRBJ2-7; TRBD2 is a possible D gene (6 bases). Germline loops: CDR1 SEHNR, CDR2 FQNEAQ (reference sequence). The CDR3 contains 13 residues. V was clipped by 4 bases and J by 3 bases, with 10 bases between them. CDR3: CASSSGLHYEQYF. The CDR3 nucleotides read TGTGCCAGCAGCTCGGGACTCCACTACGAGCAGTACTTC. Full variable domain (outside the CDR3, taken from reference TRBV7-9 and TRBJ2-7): DTGVSQNPRHKITKRGQNVTFRCDPISEHNRLYWYRQTLGQGPEFLTYFQNEAQLEKSRLLSDRFSAERPKGSFSTLEIQRTEQGDSAMYLCASSSGLHYEQYFGPGTRLTVT.

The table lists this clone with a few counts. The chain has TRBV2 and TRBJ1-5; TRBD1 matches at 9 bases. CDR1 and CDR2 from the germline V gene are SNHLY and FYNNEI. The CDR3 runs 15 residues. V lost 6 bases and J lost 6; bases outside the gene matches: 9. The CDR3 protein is CASRLWGTGPQPQHF. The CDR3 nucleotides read TGTGCCAGCAGACTCTGGGGGACAGGGCCTCAGCCCCAGCATTTT.

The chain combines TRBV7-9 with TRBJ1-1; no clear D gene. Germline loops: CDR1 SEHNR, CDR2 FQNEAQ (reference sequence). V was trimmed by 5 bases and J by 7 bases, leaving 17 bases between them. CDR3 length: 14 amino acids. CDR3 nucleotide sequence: TGTGCCAGCAGCCCTTTAGAGGGAATCGGTGAAGCTTTCTTT. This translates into CASSPLEGIGEAFF.

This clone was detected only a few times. CDR3: CASSPRENYGYTF. The DNA for the CDR3 is TGTGCCAGTAGTCCTCGGGAGAACTATGGCTACACCTTC. This chain connects TRBV19 to TRBJ1-2; D remains unclear. Looked up from germline, CDR1 is LNHDA and CDR2 is SQIVND (reference sequence). The V end was cut by 5 bases, the J end by 2 bases, with 9 bases between. This CDR3 is 13 amino acids long.

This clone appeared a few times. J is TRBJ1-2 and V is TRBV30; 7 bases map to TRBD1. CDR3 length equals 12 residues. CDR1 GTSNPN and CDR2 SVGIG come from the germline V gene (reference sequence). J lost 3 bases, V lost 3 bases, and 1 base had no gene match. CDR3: CAWRGTDYGYTF. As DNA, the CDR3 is TGTGCCTGGAGGGGGACAGACTATGGCTACACCTTC. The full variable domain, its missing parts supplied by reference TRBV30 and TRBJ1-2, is SQTIHQWPATLVQPVGSPLSLECTVEGTSNPNLYWYRQAAGRGLQLLFYSVGIGQISSEVPQNLSASRPQDRQFILSSKKLLLSDSGFYLCAWRGTDYGYTFGSGTRLTVV.